This TCR beta chain was observed in a study of cytotoxic CD8 clonotypes in ibrutinib-treated CLL (dated by TCRdb to the early 2020s). Background on the whole study: The cohort included roughly 15 treatment-naive and some 10 relapsed/refractory patients; roughly 17 were IGHV unmutated. Partial responses were observed in about 25 patients and complete responses in 2; after a median follow-up of around 68 months, remission was maintained in approximately 14 patients and progression was observed in approximately 12. Response samples were taken after a median of 12 months on treatment, ranging from about 6 to 36 months. On average, each sample yielded about 250,000 productive templates and roughly 95,000 productive rearrangements. Longitudinal samples were obtainable from about 30% of the roughly 90 participants in the trial. Cryopreserved peripheral blood mononuclear cells were collected at three points: before therapy, at response, and at either sustained remission or disease progression. Patients were still on ibrutinib when every remission and progressive disease sample was collected. Findings and caveats that apply to the study as a whole: Clonality increased at ibrutinib response, stayed stable in sustained remission, and fell back toward baseline at progression. Baseline clonality exceeded that of age-matched healthy donors and correlated strongly with circulating CD8+ T-cell counts. Sustained-remission and progressing patients did not have matched sampling times, and lymph node repertoires were not examined. Public clonotypes were rare and either shrank or stayed stable during treatment, and the rise in clonality at ibrutinib response reflected expansion of private clonotypes.

V is pruned by 6 bases and J by 4 bases, leaving 2 bases of the junction without a gene match. From a lookup of the germline V gene, CDR1 and CDR2 are ENHRY and SYGVKD. Reading from cysteine to phenylalanine, the CDR3 counts 12 amino acids. Just CDR3 DNA is preserved here, 36 bases in frame from base 1. Regarding this clone: No antigen is known for it. Base qualities are missing; no much larger clone stands one base away.

On a MiSeq, deep resolution sequencing aimed for a depth between 1 in 1 million and 1 in 200,000 T cells, with each clonotype covered around 9.2x on average. TCR beta libraries were generated with the immunoSEQ hsTCRB Kit. In the authors' own workflow: ImmunoSEQ Data Assistant and ImmunoSEQ Analyzer were used for data analysis, and V, D and J genes were assigned according to IMGT definitions. Clonality was computed as one minus normalized Shannon entropy of productive rearrangement frequencies, ranging from 0 to 1. Public clonotype analysis was restricted to overrepresented clonotypes comprising at least 0.05% of each patient's repertoire. Thirteen age-matched healthy donor repertoires from immuneACCESS served as clonality controls. TCRdb took over this immuneACCESS table, retaining in-frame rearrangements with V and J assigned. Such tables are incomplete; in checked studies, under half of the missing clones stem from an unresolved V gene, and the remainder is unexplained. V, J and clone size were drawn from that table, and D and trimming were deduced from the DNA. Within this sample are a few hundred thousand clones, with around three quarters of them counted one time only. 15% to 19% of the sample comes from the top ten.

The sample's time point, from its label and the paper: approximately 25 months on ibrutinib. Around 1.8 micrograms of genomic DNA were extracted from cryopreserved PBMCs for TCR beta library preparation. Longitudinal blood samples from CLL patients on ibrutinib monotherapy underwent high-throughput TCR beta sequencing. The patients took part in an open-label, single-center phase 2 trial of ibrutinib monotherapy. The chain couples TRBV10-3 to TRBJ1-1; TRBD1 fits 7 bases in the junction. This TCR was sampled from a human donor with chronic lymphocytic leukemia. The source was PBMCs, collected after 24 months of ibrutinib treatment. The sequenced DNA: TGTGCCATCAGGGGGACAGTCACTGAAGCTTTCTTT. Translation gives CAIRGTVTEAFF.